The clone carrying this TCR beta chain showed up many times. Its target is not known. TCRdb called the PCR reads again in MiXCR, with one record for every CDR3 protein. The data hold some 65,000 distinct CDR3 sequences, with about a fifth observed a single time. These data belong to a study of molecular identifiers for immune sequencing clone quantification. Study summary: Five portions were made in replicates from RNA of 20,000 or 100,000 naive CD8 cells, and four underwent sequencing.

General observations from the study: It was shown that clones above 20 RNA copies held over 97% of effector molecules, but under 1% in naive cells.

Unmatched junction bases numbered 15, after V lost 6 bases and J lost 3 bases. This CDR3 is 18 amino acids long. Germline V gives CDR1 SNHLY, CDR2 FYNNEI. The V gene is TRBV2, the J gene TRBJ2-7, with 12 bases lining up with TRBD2. The sequence derives from a human donor in good health. Some libraries in this study had Jurkat cell RNA spiked in. Material for sequencing was naive CD8+ T cells from blood, with Jurkat cell RNA spiked in. As to subset: FACS-sorted CD8+CD4-CCR7+CD45RA+ naive T cells. CDR3 protein: CASSILAGGALGLYEQYF. DNA for the CDR3: TGTGCCAGCAGCATACTAGCGGGAGGTGCCCTGGGTCTCTACGAGCAGTACTTC.